This T cell receptor beta chain was recovered during a study of shared clonotypes between healthy human individuals. V was shortened by 1 base and J by 2 bases, with 9 bases between the two germline ends. Germline V gene lookup returns CDR1 SGHRS and CDR2 YFSETQ. The CDR3 runs 14 residues. Deep was the level used in running the assay. Data came from immunoSEQ multiplex PCR; TCRdb stores just in-frame clones and leaves some out. The sample has about half a million clones, roughly 80% seen once; the top ten hold 12%. On this clone itself: The target antigen is unknown.

Genomic DNA for unsorted samples, which was extracted with the QIAamp DNA Blood Mini kit, came from approximately 90 million PBMCs. General study findings and limits: The authors sampled blood alone, and tissue repertoires likely differ.

The V gene is TRBV5-1, the J gene TRBJ2-5; D is possibly TRBD2 (6 bases). The sequence was obtained from a woman in her 40s in good health. Some clones in this sample may be carry-over from other donors' samples. Sequenced sample: PBMCs. CDR3 coding DNA: TGCGCCAGCAGCTTGCTGGAGGGTCAAGAGACCCAGTACTTC. Protein: CASSLLEGQETQYF.